These 23 T cell receptor beta chains were all obtained from the same sample, sequenced in a study of blood T cell repertoires in COVID-19. Repertoires were generated with immunoSEQ multiplex PCR, while TCRdb's copy carries only in-frame clones and drops some. The sample gives about 170,000 clones, approximately 86% of which show up once; roughly 7% is in the top ten. What was sequenced was peripheral blood. Every receptor here comes from a woman aged 40 to 50 with COVID-19, enrolled during active disease.

The rearrangement uses TRBV28 and TRBJ2-5, with D possibly TRBD2 on 5 matching bases. CDR1 is MDHEN and CDR2 is SYDVKM in the germline V gene. The CDR3 runs to 16 residues. The V end was cut by 2 bases, the J end by 4 bases, with 17 bases between. In DNA, the CDR3 is TGTGCCAGCAGTTTAGGAGAGGGCCAAGGTGGAGAGACCCAGTACTTC. Protein: CASSLGEGQGGETQYF.

This clone has more than one count but fewer than ten. The V and J genes are TRBV5-4 and TRBJ1-2; 7 bases are shared with TRBD1. The CDR3 consists of 13 residues. V was clipped by 4 bases and J by 3 bases; unmatched bases: 3. Per germline, CDR1 SGHNT and CDR2 YYREEE (reference sequence). For the CDR3, the DNA is TGTGCCAGCAGCGTAGACAGGGACTATGGCTACACCTTC. Translated, it gives CASSVDRDYGYTF.

The genes are TRBV27 and TRBJ1-6; the D gene is possibly TRBD1 (6 bases). Germline V gives CDR1 MNHEY, CDR2 SMNVEV (reference sequence). The CDR3 consists of 16 residues. V shed 4 bases and J shed 6 bases, with 16 bases lying between them. The CDR3 is CASSSSRGVGNSPLHF. The CDR3 DNA reads as TGTGCCAGCAGTTCTTCCAGGGGAGTGGGTAATTCACCCCTCCACTTT.

This clone has just a few counts. J is TRBJ1-3 and V is TRBV7-3; unclear D gene. Germline V gene data show CDR1 as SGHTA and CDR2 as FQGTGA. Between the trimmed V and J ends, which lost 0 bases and 6 bases, there was a span of 9 bases. CDR3 length equals 14 residues. The CDR3 nucleotides read TGTGCCAGCAGCTTAACCAGGTCAGTAAACACCATATATTTT. Amino acid sequence: CASSLTRSVNTIYF. The whole variable domain, remainder taken from reference TRBV7-3 and TRBJ1-3, is GAGVSQTPSNKVTEKGKYVELRCDPISGHTALYWYRQSLGQGPEFLIYFQGTGAADDSGLPNDRFFAVRPEGSVSTLKIQRTERGDSAVYLCASSLTRSVNTIYFGEGSWLTVV.

This clone was picked up many times. The V call is TRBV7-9, the J call TRBJ2-6; perhaps TRBD2 as D (6 bases). The length of the CDR3 is 16 residues. Trimming took off 5 bases at V and 0 bases at J, with 11 bases between the two ends. Germline CDR1 and CDR2: SEHNR and FQNEAQ (reference sequence). CDR3 in amino acids: CASSLSGGSGANVLTF. The CDR3 nucleotides are TGTGCCAGCAGCCTCTCCGGGGGCTCTGGGGCCAACGTCCTGACTTTC.

V and J are TRBV6-4 and TRBJ1-2, with TRBD1 matching over 7 bases. Germline loops: CDR1 MRHNA, CDR2 SNTAGT. The ends lost 10 bases at V and 3 bases at J; junction bases unmatched: 14. CDR3 length equals 15 residues. CDR3 region: CATRPRGDSYYGYTF. The CDR3 DNA is TGTGCCACCAGGCCGAGGGGGGACAGCTACTATGGCTACACCTTC.

This clone was seen only a few times. The chain joins TRBV5-1 to TRBJ2-6; perhaps TRBD2 as D (5 bases). Germline V gives CDR1 SGHRS, CDR2 YFSETQ. The germline V and J ends were trimmed by 2 bases and 0 bases, with 12 bases remaining between them. This CDR3 region has 17 residues. CDR3 protein: CASSLSIAFSGANVLTF. The CDR3 DNA follows: TGCGCCAGCAGCTTAAGTATAGCGTTCTCTGGGGCCAACGTCCTGACTTTC.

The chain is built from TRBV18 and TRBJ1-6; D is ambiguous. There are 14 residues in the CDR3. The germline CDR1 and CDR2 sequences are KGHSH and LQKENI. The V and J ends lost 2 bases and 8 bases respectively, with 10 bases between them. The CDR3 reads CASSPGQVDSPLHF. Written as DNA, the CDR3 is TGTGCCAGCTCACCAGGGCAGGTGGATTCACCCCTCCACTTT.

The rearrangement uses TRBV18 and TRBJ1-3; a weak D match, TRBD1 (6 bases). V lost 3 bases and J lost 3, with 6 bases in between. The CDR3 sequence is 13 residues long. The V gene's germline CDR1 is KGHSH and CDR2 LQKENI. In DNA, the CDR3 is TGTGCCAGCTCACCGGGACATGGAAACACCATATATTTT. Amino acid sequence: CASSPGHGNTIYF.

The CDR3 DNA reads TGTGCCAGCAGCCAAGAAACCGGGACAGGGGGCTGGGAGCAGTACTTC. This translates into CASSQETGTGGWEQYF. The genes are TRBV14 and TRBJ2-7, with 12 bases that match TRBD1. CDR3 length: 16 residues. V gave up 0 bases and J gave up 7 bases; unmatched junction bases: 7. The germline V gene encodes CDR1 SGHDN and CDR2 FVKESK.

A single count supports this clone. The chain joins TRBV5-1 to TRBJ2-5; 7 bases are a match to TRBD2. The germline gives CDR1 SGHRS, CDR2 YFSETQ. The CDR3 has 16 amino acids. Losses at the gene ends were 0 bases for V and 3 bases for J; bases not matched to a gene: 8. The chain's CDR3 is CASSLGGGPREETQYF. DNA of the CDR3: TGCGCCAGCAGCTTGGGGGGAGGGCCCAGAGAAGAGACCCAGTACTTC.

The chain recombines TRBV9 with TRBJ2-2, with 7 bases matching TRBD1. J gave up 7 bases and V 3 bases, and 9 bases lay outside the gene matches. Germline-derived CDR1 and CDR2 are SGDLS and YYNGEE. The CDR3 extends over 15 amino acids. In DNA form, the CDR3 reads TGTGCCAGCAGCGGTACAGGGGCAAAGGTCGGGGAGCTGTTTTTT. Its protein product is CASSGTGAKVGELFF.

The J gene is TRBJ1-1, the V gene TRBV3-1 (or the pseudogene TRBV3-2); 7 positions match TRBD1. The V segment lost 1 base and the J segment 4 bases; nucleotides outside the gene matches: 3. This CDR3 contains 14 residues. The V gene's germline CDR1 is LGHDT and CDR2 YNNKEL (reference sequence). The CDR3 DNA reads TGTGCCAGCAGCCAAGGAGGGGGCCTCACTGAAGCTTTCTTT. Translating gives CASSQGGGLTEAFF.

The rearrangement links TRBV11-2 to TRBJ2-1, with D tentatively TRBD1 (6 bases). Germline loops: CDR1 SGHAT, CDR2 FQNNGV. This CDR3 comprises 17 residues. Trimming stripped 0 bases from V and 5 bases from J, with 17 bases between. As DNA, the CDR3 is TGTGCCAGCAGCTTAGATAGGGGACAACTTATAAACAATGAGCAGTTCTTC. Amino acids: CASSLDRGQLINNEQFF.

This clone was seen once. This chain uses TRBV19 with TRBJ2-2; no definite D call. V was trimmed by 5 bases and J by 4 bases, leaving 11 bases between them. The CDR3 consists of 14 residues. Germline V lookup: CDR1 LNHDA, CDR2 SQIVND (reference sequence). CDR3 protein: CASSPYGGTGELFF. The CDR3 DNA sequence: TGTGCCAGTAGTCCATACGGCGGCACCGGGGAGCTGTTTTTT.

The chain couples TRBV6-6 to TRBJ1-5; D unresolved. The germline gives CDR1 MNHNY, CDR2 SVGAGI (reference sequence). This CDR3 has 12 amino acids. The V end was cut by 8 bases, the J end by 9 bases, with 14 bases between. Written as DNA, the CDR3 is TGTGCCAGCGGGTCGAGTGCGGGGCCCCAGCATTTT. Protein product: CASGSSAGPQHF.

The chain couples TRBV7-9 to TRBJ2-2, with TRBD2 matching 11 bases. The CDR3 is made up of 19 amino acids. Trimming removed 1 base from V and 2 bases from J; junction bases left unmatched: 9. Germline V lookup: CDR1 SEHNR, CDR2 FQNEAQ (reference sequence). In DNA, the CDR3 is TGTGCCAGCAGCTTAGTCGGTGGGACTAGCGGAATTAACACCGGGGAGCTGTTTTTT. Residues: CASSLVGGTSGINTGELFF. The variable domain in full, completed from reference TRBV7-9 and TRBJ2-2, reads DTGVSQNPRHKITKRGQNVTFRCDPISEHNRLYWYRQTLGQGPEFLTYFQNEAQLEKSRLLSDRFSAERPKGSFSTLEIQRTEQGDSAMYLCASSLVGGTSGINTGELFFGEGSRLTVL.

This chain joins TRBV2 and TRBJ1-4; 7 positions match TRBD1. Germline CDR1 reads SNHLY; CDR2 reads FYNNEI. V was clipped by 6 bases and J by 7 bases; unmatched bases: 14. CDR3 length: 16 amino acids. The CDR3 nucleotides are TGTGCCAGCAGGGGACAGTTTGGGGGCCTCCGTGAAAAACTGTTTTTT. Amino acids: CASRGQFGGLREKLFF.

This chain joins TRBV5-6 and TRBJ2-5; TRBD1 might be the D (5 bases). With 0 bases removed from V and 3 bases from J, the gap between germline ends came to 6 bases. Looked up from germline, CDR1 is SGHDT and CDR2 is YYEEEE. The CDR3 is 13 residues long. CDR3 loop: CASSLGREETQYF. The CDR3 region has the DNA TGTGCCAGCAGCTTGGGCAGGGAAGAGACCCAGTACTTC.

The chain links TRBV27 to TRBJ2-2; D is undetermined. This CDR3 has 14 amino acids. V was clipped by 3 bases and J by 1 base, with 6 bases between them. Germline CDR1 reads MNHEY; CDR2 reads SMNVEV (reference sequence). CDR3 bases: TGTGCCAGCAGTTTTTGGAGGAACACCGGGGAGCTGTTTTTT. It specifies CASSFWRNTGELFF.

The chain employs TRBV7-9 and TRBJ1-1, with D unresolved. Germline values: CDR1 SEHNR, CDR2 FQNEAQ (reference sequence). The germline V and J ends were trimmed by 2 bases and 1 base, with 2 bases remaining between them. CDR3 length: 12 amino acids. Written as DNA, the CDR3 is TGTGCCAGCAGCTTACAGAACACTGAAGCTTTCTTT. As protein: CASSLQNTEAFF.

The rearrangement links TRBV6-5 to TRBJ1-1; D is unresolved. CDR1 is MNHEY and CDR2 is SVGAGI in the germline V gene. The CDR3 covers 16 residues. V lost 2 bases and J lost 0, with 13 bases in between. CDR3 in DNA: TGTGCCAGCAGTTACGGAGGCACAACGTTGAACACTGAAGCTTTCTTT. Its translation is CASSYGGTTLNTEAFF.

This chain links TRBV28 with TRBJ2-1; D possibly corresponds to TRBD1 (5 bases). The CDR3 has 15 residues. V was clipped by 5 bases and J by 5 bases, with 16 bases between them. Per germline, CDR1 MDHEN and CDR2 SYDVKM. CDR3 DNA: TGTGCCAGCAGTATCAGGGTCCGGCAGGACAATGAGCAGTTCTTC. Amino acid sequence: CASSIRVRQDNEQFF.